This entry is about one T cell receptor (beta chain). The repertoire was sequenced with immunoSEQ multiplex PCR; TCRdb's copy has only in-frame clones and lacks some. Of around 200,000 clones in the sample, approximately 80% were seen once. The sample comes from a study of blood T cell repertoires in COVID-19. Germline CDR1 LGHDT, CDR2 YNNKEL (reference sequence). Trimming shortened V by 4 bases and J by 0 bases, and 9 bases separated the two germline ends. This CDR3 contains 14 residues. Sequenced material: PBMCs or T cells enriched from blood (not recorded which). The sequence was collected from a man aged 40-50 years who had recovered from COVID-19. The chain uses TRBV3-1 (or the pseudogene TRBV3-2) and TRBJ1-2; D remains unclear. This chain's CDR3 is CASSRTQANYGYTF. CDR3 DNA: TGTGCCAGCAGCCGTACCCAGGCTAACTATGGCTACACCTTC.